The TCR beta chain under discussion was sequenced for a study of identical twins listed by TCRdb under 2016. For context, the study as a whole: To test whether fetal clonotypes persist, the study used deep sequencing on TCR alpha and beta repertoires from monozygotic twins, unrelated adults of various ages, and cord blood. Replicate twin experiments were performed at different times using different library preparation protocols to rule out contamination. What the research found in general, with its limitations: Invariant T cells such as MAIT and iNKT could partly confound zero-insertion analyses, though diverse VJ usage argued against this for most clonotypes. A weaker excess of twin sharing was found in beta out-of-frame sequences because the signal-to-noise ratio was lowered by fewer shared sequences. Fewer insertions were carried by abundant cord blood beta clonotypes; a weaker similar trend was observed in young adult naive repertoires, while no such trend was observed in memory repertoires. Recombination models systematically underestimated out-of-frame TCR alpha sharing in monozygotic twins but agreed with sharing between unrelated individuals. Compared with coincidental sharing between unrelated individuals, out-of-frame TCR alpha sequences shared between twins showed an excess of sequences with low generation probability. Conclusions relied on cross-sectional statistical analysis, since the same donors could not be followed over many years.

Library prep was done by 5' RACE. Sequencing was performed on an Illumina HiSeq 2000. Template switching introduced a universal primer binding site; the final cDNA contained a unique molecular identifier, enabling accurate counting of TCR cDNA molecules. Specific primers in the conserved constant-segment region were used to synthesize first-strand cDNA for the TCR alpha and beta chains. To control for contamination, every cDNA library carried two barcodes: a SMART-Mk sample barcode plus Illumina barcodes. TruSeq adapter sequences and Illumina sample barcodes were added in two successive PCR steps. The TCR alpha and beta cDNA libraries were sequenced on the Illumina HiSeq platform using custom primers. The paper's processing steps were these. Raw reads were processed with MiGEC to extract unique molecular identifiers, and MiXCR was used to determine CDR3 positions. Recombination models were inferred per individual with the repgenHMM and IGoR tools using an EM algorithm. Shared clonotypes were analyzed with the tcR package in R, and sharing was normalized by the product of cloneset sizes. Out-of-frame nonproductive sequences were analyzed to study raw recombination free of thymic and clonal selection effects. TCRdb cleaned the public reads at Q25 with fastp, built clones with MiXCR and kept in-frame beta chains. Every entry covers one CDR3 protein and lists the most common genes and DNA from its rows. TCRdb, rather than the study authors, made the V and J calls. A total of some 1,700,000 distinct CDR3 sequences appear in this sample, 25% to 35% of them only once. Around 0.3% of the sample lies in the top ten.

Every donor in the study was a healthy Caucasian. The junction shows trimming of 0 bases on V and 2 bases on J, and the gene matches do not reach 7 bases of it. The germline V gene specifies SGDLS as CDR1 and YYNGEE as CDR2. From the cysteine up to the phenylalanine, the CDR3 has a length of 16 residues. Only the CDR3 DNA is retained, 48 bases long and in frame from the first base. As to this clonotype: Its antigen is still unknown. No base quality values were provided; no much bigger clone lies one nucleotide off.

The V and J segments used are TRBV9 and TRBJ2-7; 8 bases in the junction line up with TRBD2. Sequencing was performed on cord blood. This receptor was identified in a newborn girl in good health. The base sequence is TGTGCCAGCAGCGTAGGTGGGCTAGCGGGTACCTACGAGCAGTACTTC. Its translation reads: CASSVGGLAGTYEQYF.